These 28 T cell receptor beta chains originate from one sample sequenced in a study of identical twins. TCRdb analysed the 5' RACE reads with MiXCR anew, one entry per CDR3 protein. This sample has 400,000 to 550,000 distinct CDR3 sequences, with less than 25% found just once. The data were also submitted as part of a second study, on T cells expressing NK-cell markers.

The sample comprised CD4+ T cells sorted from blood. The receptors come from a woman aged 18-29 years in good health.

The sample holds a few counts of this clonotype. CDR3 in amino acids: CASSKGGTDGYTF. CDR3 DNA: TGTGCCAGCAGCAAAGGGGGAACGGATGGCTACACCTTC. The gene calls are TRBV6-2 or TRBV6-3 and TRBJ1-2, with D perhaps TRBD1 (6 bases). Germline CDR1 MNHEY, CDR2 SVGEGT. CDR3 length: 13 residues. Trimming cost V 6 bases and J 6 bases, with 14 bases left between them.

In its sample, this clonotype was seen many times. The chain is built from TRBV29-1 and TRBJ2-3; D not certain. Trimming stripped 4 bases from V and 0 bases from J, with 8 bases between. CDR1 is SQVTM and CDR2 is ANQGSEA in the germline V gene. The CDR3 contains 13 residues. This CDR3 is CSVAGSSTDTQYF. The CDR3 DNA follows: TGCAGCGTTGCAGGCTCTAGCACAGATACGCAGTATTTT.

The sample holds a few counts of this clonotype. The V gene is TRBV5-5, the J gene TRBJ2-2; D possibly corresponds to TRBD1 (5 bases). Germline CDR1 is SGHKS and CDR2 is YYEKEE (reference sequence). The V end lost 6 bases, the J end lost 4 bases, and 13 bases lay between the germline ends. The CDR3 spans 14 residues. The CDR3 loop is CASTRQPGTGELFF. Here the CDR3 DNA reads TGTGCCAGCACCCGACAGCCGGGCACCGGGGAGCTGTTTTTT. The full variable domain, in which reference TRBV5-5 and TRBJ2-2 provide the parts outside the CDR3, is DAGVTQSPTHLIKTRGQQVTLRCSPISGHKSVSWYQQVLGQGPQFIFQYYEKEERGRGNFPDRFSARQFPNYSSELNVNALLLGDSALYLCASTRQPGTGELFFGEGSRLTVL.

The V call is TRBV6-5, the J call TRBJ2-7, with D possibly TRBD2 on 6 matching bases. Per germline, CDR1 MNHEY and CDR2 SVGAGI. The CDR3 is 16 residues long. The V end was cut by 2 bases, the J end by 0 bases, with 14 bases between. This chain's CDR3 is CASSYGAGRPSYEQYF. DNA for the CDR3: TGTGCCAGCAGTTACGGGGCGGGAAGGCCCTCCTACGAGCAGTACTTC.

This chain links TRBV12-3 or TRBV12-4 with TRBJ2-7; D possibly corresponds to TRBD2 (7 bases). The CDR3 covers 15 residues. V lost 2 bases, J lost 3 bases, and 14 bases lay in between. CDR3 residues: CASSLWGGQSYEQYF. The CDR3 DNA reads TGTGCCAGCAGTTTATGGGGGGGGCAAAGCTACGAGCAGTACTTC.

The genes are TRBV9 and TRBJ2-2; D not certain. Germline loops: CDR1 SGDLS, CDR2 YYNGEE. The CDR3 runs to 14 residues. With 1 base removed from V and 9 bases from J, the gap between germline ends came to 13 bases. CDR3 loop: CASSVSFLARELFF. The CDR3 nucleotides are TGTGCCAGCAGCGTAAGCTTTCTTGCCCGGGAGCTGTTTTTT.

In its sample, this clonotype was seen a few times. The V gene is TRBV12-3 or TRBV12-4, the J gene TRBJ1-1; D perhaps matches TRBD1 (6 bases). Trimming took 5 bases from V and 0 from J, leaving 13 bases between them. This CDR3 spans 15 amino acids. The chain's CDR3 is CASSPLTGVNTEAFF. In DNA form, the CDR3 reads TGTGCCAGCAGTCCTCTGACAGGAGTGAACACTGAAGCTTTCTTT.

This clonotype was seen more than once but under ten times. The chain employs TRBV24-1 and TRBJ2-1; 7 nucleotides align to TRBD1. There are 17 residues in the CDR3. Germline values: CDR1 KGHDR, CDR2 SFDVKD. With V trimmed by 2 bases and J by 0 bases, 6 bases remained unmatched. In nucleotides, the CDR3 is TGTGCCACCAGTGATTCCGGCACAGGGGTCTCCTACAATGAGCAGTTCTTC. Its translation is CATSDSGTGVSYNEQFF.

This chain connects TRBV27 to TRBJ1-2, with 8 bases that match TRBD1. The J segment lost 6 bases and the V segment lost 7 bases, leaving 19 bases of the junction unmatched. The germline V gene encodes CDR1 MNHEY and CDR2 SMNVEV (reference sequence). This CDR3 comprises 17 residues. The CDR3 DNA follows: TGTGCCAGCAAATTAGAGCAAACAGGGGGACTACTAGATGGCTACACCTTC. Residues: CASKLEQTGGLLDGYTF.

V is TRBV5-1 and J is TRBJ2-3; 10 nucleotides line up with TRBD1. The CDR3 has 15 residues. The germline V gene encodes CDR1 SGHRS and CDR2 YFSETQ. The trim removed 4 bases at V and 4 bases at J, leaving 6 bases unmatched. CDR3 DNA sequence: TGCGCCAGCAGCCATGGGACAGGGGTTGCAGATACGCAGTATTTT. Its protein is CASSHGTGVADTQYF.

This clonotype was counted many times. The V and J genes are TRBV29-1 and TRBJ1-3; D not resolved. Trimming removed 4 bases from V and 4 bases from J, with 11 bases in between. CDR1 SQVTM and CDR2 ANQGSEA come from the germline V gene. This CDR3 comprises 13 residues. The CDR3 sequence: CSVVGQTGNTIYF. The CDR3 coding sequence is TGCAGCGTTGTCGGGCAGACAGGAAACACCATATATTTT.

The V call is TRBV7-2, the J call TRBJ2-5, with D possibly matching TRBD1 (7 bases). From germline, CDR1 is SGHTA and CDR2 FQGNSA. CDR3 size: 14 residues. Deletions cut 7 bases from V and 5 bases from J, with 17 bases between. The CDR3 loop reads CASTPPGGRETQYF. CDR3 bases: TGTGCCAGCACCCCCCCAGGGGGGAGGGAGACCCAGTACTTC.

The gene calls are TRBV5-1 and TRBJ2-5; the D call may be TRBD1 or TRBD2 (5 bases each). V was trimmed by 4 bases and J by 5 bases, leaving 15 bases between them. Germline V gene data show CDR1 as SGHRS and CDR2 as YFSETQ. This CDR3 is 14 amino acids long. For the CDR3, the DNA is TGCGCCAGCAGCCACACGGCAGAGGGGGAGACCCAGTACTTC. This codes for CASSHTAEGETQYF.

Only a few counts were recorded for this clonotype. A junction end diverges from the germline sequence, so it may reflect a read error. The chain joins TRBV2 to TRBJ2-7; 9 positions match TRBD1. The CDR3 length is 12 residues. Per the germline V gene, CDR1 is SNHLY and CDR2 is FYNNEI. Here the CDR3 DNA reads TGTGCCAGCAGGGACACACCGGGACAGGGTTCGTTC. Its translation is CASRDTPGQGSF.

This clonotype was recorded a few times. The CDR3 here is CSAANDYGYTF. CDR3 sequence (DNA): TGCAGTGCCGCGAACGACTATGGCTACACCTTC. The chain has TRBV20-1 and TRBJ1-2; D call uncertain. Germline CDR1 and CDR2: DFQATT and SNEGSKA (reference sequence). The CDR3 covers 11 residues. Between the trimmed V and J ends, which lost 6 bases and 3 bases, there was a span of 8 bases.

This clonotype has a handful of counts. The rearrangement joins TRBV20-1 to TRBJ2-3, with a weak D call TRBD1 (5 bases). The CDR3 runs to 12 residues. Trimming cost V 6 bases and J 3 bases, with 10 bases left between them. Germline lookup yields CDR1 DFQATT and CDR2 SNEGSKA (reference sequence). CDR3 sequence: CSAKGATDTQYF. The CDR3 DNA follows: TGCAGTGCGAAAGGGGCAACAGATACGCAGTATTTT.

This clonotype was detected many times. The rearrangement uses TRBV7-6 and TRBJ1-4; maybe TRBD1 (5 bases). The CDR3 extends over 14 amino acids. Germline values: CDR1 SGHVS, CDR2 FNYEAQ. Trimming stripped 0 bases from V and 3 bases from J, with 5 bases between. DNA of the CDR3: TGTGCCAGCAGCTTAGCGACAGCTAATGAAAAACTGTTTTTT. Translation: CASSLATANEKLFF.

This sequence joins TRBV10-1 and TRBJ2-5, with D possibly being TRBD1 (5 bases). V was trimmed by 4 bases and J by 5 bases, leaving 23 bases between them. The CDR3 has 17 amino acids. Per the germline V gene, CDR1 is WNHNN and CDR2 is SYGVQD (reference sequence). The CDR3 DNA reads TGCGCCAGCAGTGCGTCCACGGAACAGGCCCAAGGGGAGACCCAGTACTTC. Protein sequence: CASSASTEQAQGETQYF.

A few counts support this clonotype. The chain couples TRBV7-9 to TRBJ2-5; weak D call: TRBD1 (6 bases). Germline V gene sequence: CDR1 SEHNR, CDR2 FQNEAQ (reference sequence). CDR3 length equals 15 residues. The germline V and J ends were trimmed by 3 bases and 3 bases, with 14 bases remaining between them. The DNA of the CDR3 is TGTGCCAGCAGCTTCTTAGCAGGGGCTAAAGAGACCCAGTACTTC. Amino acids: CASSFLAGAKETQYF.

V gene TRBV7-2 combines with J gene TRBJ1-4, with D possibly being TRBD1 (6 bases). The CDR3 spans 15 residues. Germline V gene data show CDR1 as SGHTA and CDR2 as FQGNSA. Trimming pared 5 bases from V and 7 bases from J, leaving 17 bases between. CDR3 sequence reads: CASSQRGRDGEKLFF. The DNA of the CDR3 is TGTGCCAGCAGCCAACGGGGGCGGGATGGTGAAAAACTGTTTTTT.

This clonotype was seen ten or more times. The chain recombines TRBV4-2 with TRBJ2-3; D gene ambiguous. CDR3 length equals 16 residues. The germline gives CDR1 LGHNA, CDR2 YNFKEQ. With 4 bases removed from V and 3 bases from J, the gap between germline ends came to 17 bases. CDR3 bases: TGTGCCAGCAGCCTCCTAGGTGGTTCCAGGACAGATACGCAGTATTTT. Protein sequence: CASSLLGGSRTDTQYF.

The chain carries TRBV12-3 or TRBV12-4 and TRBJ2-2, with TRBD2 matching 9 bases. This CDR3 is built from 14 residues. The trim removed 8 bases at V and 5 bases at J, leaving 6 bases unmatched. CDR3 DNA: TGTGCCAGCGGTGGTAGCGGGGGAACCGGGGAGCTGTTTTTT. It codes for CASGGSGGTGELFF.

CDR3 nucleotides: TGCAGTGCTATATCACAGGCGAACACCGGGGAGCTGTTTTTT. Its translation is CSAISQANTGELFF. The genes are TRBV20-1 and TRBJ2-2, with D perhaps matching TRBD1 (5 bases). Trimming removed 4 bases from V and 0 bases from J, with 9 bases in between. Germline assignment: CDR1 DFQATT and CDR2 SNEGSKA (reference sequence). The CDR3 runs to 14 residues.

This clonotype has a handful of counts. The V gene is TRBV20-1, the J gene TRBJ2-4; 9 bases are shared with TRBD1. The germline gives CDR1 DFQATT, CDR2 SNEGSKA (reference sequence). The junction had 12 bases not matched to a gene; V was cut back by 4 bases and J by 5 bases. The CDR3 is 16 amino acids. The CDR3 bases are TGCAGTGCTAATAAAAACAGGGGGCGCGTGGAAAACATTCAGTACTTC. This translates into CSANKNRGRVENIQYF.

This clonotype was counted between two and nine times. The rearrangement uses TRBV6-6 and TRBJ2-1, with a possible D match to TRBD2 (6 bases). The germline V gene encodes CDR1 MNHNY and CDR2 SVGAGI (reference sequence). V gave up 4 bases and J gave up 9 bases, with 7 bases separating them. The CDR3 runs to 11 residues. CDR3 loop: CASSWGLEQFF. For the CDR3, the DNA is TGTGCCAGCAGTTGGGGACTTGAGCAGTTCTTC.

This clonotype was counted between two and nine times. The V call is TRBV27, the J call TRBJ1-3; tentative D call: TRBD1 (5 bases). Trimming removed 2 bases at V and 7 bases at J, with 12 bases between. Germline V gives CDR1 MNHEY, CDR2 SMNVEV (reference sequence). This CDR3 spans 14 amino acids. CDR3 sequence: CASSLGRAGNTIYF. DNA of the CDR3: TGTGCCAGCAGTTTAGGCAGGGCCGGTAACACCATATATTTT.

This clonotype has only a few counts. This chain joins TRBV29-1 and TRBJ1-2; a possible D gene is TRBD1 (5 bases). CDR1 is SQVTM and CDR2 is ANQGSEA in the germline V gene. CDR3 size: 14 residues. V shed 7 bases and J shed 1 base, with 16 bases lying between them. The CDR3 DNA reads TGCAGCGCTGCGGGTCGGGGGATTAACTATGGCTACACCTTC. It codes for CSAAGRGINYGYTF.

The chain carries TRBV7-9 and TRBJ2-7; no definite D call. This CDR3 spans 14 amino acids. V lost 4 bases and J 3 bases, leaving 13 bases between the germline ends. CDR1 and CDR2 from the germline V gene are SEHNR and FQNEAQ (reference sequence). CDR3 loop: CASSYGPPNYEQYF. The CDR3 bases are TGTGCCAGCAGCTACGGGCCACCGAACTACGAGCAGTACTTC.